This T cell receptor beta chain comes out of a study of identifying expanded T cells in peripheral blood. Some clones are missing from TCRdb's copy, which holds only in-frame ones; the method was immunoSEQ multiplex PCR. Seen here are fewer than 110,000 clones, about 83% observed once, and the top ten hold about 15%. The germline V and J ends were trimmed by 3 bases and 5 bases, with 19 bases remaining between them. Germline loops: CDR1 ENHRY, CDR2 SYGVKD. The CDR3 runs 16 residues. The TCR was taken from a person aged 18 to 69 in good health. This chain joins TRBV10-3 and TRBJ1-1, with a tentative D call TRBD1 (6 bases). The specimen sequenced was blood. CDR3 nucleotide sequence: TGTGCCATCAGTGAACCGACAGGAACAACACCGACTGAAGCTTTCTTT. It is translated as CAISEPTGTTPTEAFF.